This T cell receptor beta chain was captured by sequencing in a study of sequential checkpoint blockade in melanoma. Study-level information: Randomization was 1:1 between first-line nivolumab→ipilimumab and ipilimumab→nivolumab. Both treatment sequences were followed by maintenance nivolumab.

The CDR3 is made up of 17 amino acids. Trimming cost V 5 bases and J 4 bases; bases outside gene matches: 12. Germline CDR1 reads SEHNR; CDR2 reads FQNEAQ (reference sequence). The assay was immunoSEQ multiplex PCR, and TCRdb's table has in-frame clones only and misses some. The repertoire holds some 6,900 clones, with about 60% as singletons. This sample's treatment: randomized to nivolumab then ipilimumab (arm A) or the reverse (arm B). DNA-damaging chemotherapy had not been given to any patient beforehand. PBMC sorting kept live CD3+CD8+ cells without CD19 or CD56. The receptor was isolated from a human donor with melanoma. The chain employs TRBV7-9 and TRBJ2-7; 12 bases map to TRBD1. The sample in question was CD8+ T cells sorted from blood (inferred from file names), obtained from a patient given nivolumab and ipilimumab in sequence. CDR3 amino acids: CASSIIPGQGASYEQYF. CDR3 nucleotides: TGTGCCAGCAGCATCATACCGGGACAGGGGGCGAGTTACGAGCAGTACTTC.